This T cell receptor beta chain derives from a study of blood T cells in healthy people across ages. Findings and limits, study-wide: The donors' CMV status was not determined, possibly confounding changes in expanded clonotypes.

V dropped 5 bases and J dropped 2 bases, with 14 bases sitting between them. The germline V gene encodes CDR1 SNHLY and CDR2 FYNNEI. The CDR3 is made up of 15 amino acids. Details on this clonotype: Its antigen is still unknown.

Sample-barcoded 5' priming and a J-beta primer mix drove a second PCR of 7 to 11 cycles. TCRdb reprocessed the 5' RACE reads with MiXCR, giving one entry per CDR3 protein. This table holds 1.5 million to 2 million distinct CDR3 sequences, approximately 39% found once. This TCR was sampled from a human donor in good health. V gene TRBV2 combines with J gene TRBJ2-3, with D hard to call. Sequenced sample: blood. CDR3 region: CASSYLPDFTDTQYF. The CDR3 DNA sequence: TGTGCCAGCAGTTACCTACCCGATTTCACAGATACGCAGTATTTT. Looking up the rest from reference TRBV2 and TRBJ2-3 gives the full variable domain: EPEVTQTPSHQVTQMGQEVILRCVPISNHLYFYWYRQILGQKVEFLVSFYNNEISEKSEIFDDQFSVERPDGSNFTLKIRSTKLEDSAMYFCASSYLPDFTDTQYFGPGTRLTVL.